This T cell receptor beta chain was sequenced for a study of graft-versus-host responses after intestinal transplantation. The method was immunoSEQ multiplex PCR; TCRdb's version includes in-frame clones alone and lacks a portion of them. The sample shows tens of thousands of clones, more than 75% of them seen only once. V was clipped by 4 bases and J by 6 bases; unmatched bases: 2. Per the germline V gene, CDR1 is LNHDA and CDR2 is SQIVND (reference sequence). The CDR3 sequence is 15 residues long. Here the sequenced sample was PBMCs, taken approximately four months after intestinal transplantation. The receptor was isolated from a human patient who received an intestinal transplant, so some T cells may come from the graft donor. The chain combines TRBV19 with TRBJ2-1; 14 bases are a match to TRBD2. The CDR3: CASSRTSGGLNEQFF. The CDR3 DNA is TGTGCCAGTAGTAGGACTAGCGGGGGGCTCAATGAGCAGTTCTTC.